Listed here are 27 T cell receptor beta chains from one sample, sequenced in a study of OX40 agonist ivuxolimab in advanced cancers. TCRdb keeps only in-frame clones here, not all; method: immunoSEQ multiplex PCR. This sample has around 73,000 clones; approximately 90% occur once, and the top ten carry approximately 0.51%. The starting material was CD4+ or CD8+ T cells sorted from blood, obtained in a trial of the OX40 agonist ivuxolimab. These receptor sequences come from an adult with an advanced solid tumor such as melanoma, head and neck, liver or kidney cancer.

The chain employs TRBV6-1 and TRBJ2-1; D unresolved. The CDR3 is made up of 13 amino acids. V shed 1 base and J shed 8 bases, with 9 bases lying between them. Germline values: CDR1 MNHNS, CDR2 SASEGT. The CDR3 loop reads CASSEEGWDEQFF. The CDR3 bases are TGTGCCAGCAGTGAAGAGGGTTGGGATGAGCAGTTCTTC.

The rearrangement links TRBV7-3 to TRBJ2-1; D gene uncertain. CDR1 is SGHTA and CDR2 is FQGTGA in the germline V gene. The CDR3 loop spans 12 amino acids. Trimming stripped 2 bases from V and 5 bases from J, with 4 bases between. The CDR3 is CASSLDDNEQFF. The CDR3 bases are TGTGCCAGCAGCTTAGACGACAATGAGCAGTTCTTC.

This chain joins TRBV6-1 and TRBJ1-5, with D unresolved. The ends were cut back, 0 bases at V and 0 bases at J, with 9 bases in the middle. The CDR3 contains 16 residues. The germline CDR1 and CDR2 sequences are MNHNS and SASEGT. The CDR3 sequence: CASSEARQLSNQPQHF. DNA for the CDR3: TGTGCCAGCAGTGAAGCAAGGCAGCTTAGCAATCAGCCCCAGCATTTT.

The chain has TRBV6-6 and TRBJ2-5, with 10 nucleotides matching TRBD1. This CDR3 region has 15 residues. V was clipped by 6 bases and J by 2 bases; unmatched bases: 6. From germline, CDR1 is MNHNY and CDR2 SVGAGI (reference sequence). The CDR3 nucleotides read TGTGCCAGCAGCCTTCGACAGGGGGCACAAGAGACCCAGTACTTC. Amino acids: CASSLRQGAQETQYF.

The chain is built from TRBV5-4 and TRBJ2-7; D is unresolved. V shed 10 bases and J shed 6 bases, with 14 bases lying between them. Per germline, CDR1 SGHNT and CDR2 YYREEE (reference sequence). The CDR3 runs to 11 residues. The CDR3 DNA reads as TGTGCCTACGATGACTTGGCCGAGCAGTACTTC. Translation: CAYDDLAEQYF.

The chain joins TRBV28 to TRBJ2-3; 7 bases are shared with TRBD2. Trimming took 6 bases from V and 0 from J; bases not matched to a gene: 6. The CDR3 consists of 15 residues. Per germline, CDR1 MDHEN and CDR2 SYDVKM. CDR3: CASSGTSESTDTQYF. CDR3 nucleotide sequence: TGTGCCAGCAGCGGTACTAGCGAGAGCACAGATACGCAGTATTTT.

This chain connects TRBV6-4 to TRBJ2-1, with 8 bases lining up with TRBD1. Germline trimming cut 6 bases from V and 5 bases from J; bases unmatched to any gene: 6. CDR3 length equals 14 residues. The germline V gene has CDR1 MRHNA and CDR2 SNTAGT. The chain's CDR3 is CASRDRAGNNEQFF. CDR3 coding DNA: TGTGCCAGCAGGGACAGGGCAGGTAACAATGAGCAGTTCTTC.

The genes are TRBV5-1 and TRBJ2-3; D is unclear. CDR3 length: 18 residues. CDR1 and CDR2 from the germline V gene are SGHRS and YFSETQ. V was pared by 1 base and J by 2 bases, with 20 bases between. The CDR3 spells CASSLLGSGRLDTDTQYF. CDR3 nucleotides: TGCGCCAGCAGCTTGCTTGGGTCCGGGCGGCTAGACACAGATACGCAGTATTTT.

The chain employs TRBV2 and TRBJ2-6; 11 bases agree with TRBD1. There are 17 residues in the CDR3. Germline V gene data show CDR1 as SNHLY and CDR2 as FYNNEI. Unmatched junction bases numbered 6, after V lost 6 bases and J lost 2 bases. The CDR3 is CASSMPGQGAGANVLTF. CDR3 DNA sequence: TGTGCCAGCAGCATGCCGGGACAGGGGGCTGGGGCCAACGTCCTGACTTTC.

The chain has TRBV27 and TRBJ2-1; 11 bases agree with TRBD2. Looked up from germline, CDR1 is MNHEY and CDR2 is SMNVEV (reference sequence). J was trimmed by 6 bases and V by 6 bases; bases with no gene match: 10. The CDR3 consists of 16 residues. The CDR3, as DNA: TGTGCCAGCAGCTCCGGGGGGACTAGCGGCTTCAATGAGCAGTTCTTC. Translated: CASSSGGTSGFNEQFF.

J is TRBJ2-5 and V is TRBV27, with 7 bases lining up with TRBD2. V was pared by 6 bases and J by 5 bases, with 21 bases of the junction left unmatched. The CDR3 loop spans 18 amino acids. The germline V gene encodes CDR1 MNHEY and CDR2 SMNVEV (reference sequence). The CDR3 here is CASSPSRDYFLIGETQYF. The CDR3 coding sequence is TGTGCCAGCAGCCCATCCAGGGACTACTTTTTGATTGGGGAGACCCAGTACTTC.

The gene calls are TRBV5-4 and TRBJ2-3; no firm D call. Germline V gene sequence: CDR1 SGHNT, CDR2 YYREEE (reference sequence). Deletions cut 0 bases from V and 1 base from J, with 3 bases between. This CDR3 spans 13 amino acids. The CDR3 bases are TGTGCCAGCAGCTTGGACCGCACAGATACGCAGTATTTT. Protein sequence: CASSLDRTDTQYF. Filled out from reference TRBV5-4 and TRBJ2-3, the complete variable domain reads ETGVTQSPTHLIKTRGQQVTLRCSSQSGHNTVSWYQQALGQGPQFIFQYYREEENGRGNFPPRFSGLQFPNYSSELNVNALELDDSALYLCASSLDRTDTQYFGPGTRLTVL.

This clone was detected once. The sample contains more than one DNA sequence encoding this CDR3. This sequence joins TRBV9 and TRBJ2-1; tentatively, D is TRBD2 (6 bases). Trimming cost V 0 bases and J 6 bases, with 10 bases left between them. The CDR3 spans 14 residues. CDR1 and CDR2 from the germline V gene are SGDLS and YYNGEE. CDR3 loop: CASSVGGTLNEQFF. CDR3 DNA: TGTGCCAGCAGCGTAGGCGGGACCCTCAATGAGCAGTTCTTC.

The V call is TRBV29-1, the J call TRBJ2-4; 8 bases map to TRBD2. Germline loops: CDR1 SQVTM, CDR2 ANQGSEA. There are 15 residues in the CDR3. The junction had 8 bases not matched to a gene; V was cut back by 6 bases and J by 1 base. CDR3 in amino acids: CSVTTSGGAKNIQYF. DNA for the CDR3: TGCAGCGTGACCACTAGCGGTGGGGCCAAAAACATTCAGTACTTC.

CDR3 amino acids: CASSYIYEQYF. Written as DNA, the CDR3 is TGTGCCAGCAGTTACATCTACGAGCAGTACTTC. This chain links TRBV6-6 with TRBJ2-7; D call uncertain. There are 11 residues in the CDR3. V lost 2 bases to trimming and J lost 3 bases, with 2 bases between them. The germline CDR1 and CDR2 sequences are MNHNY and SVGAGI (reference sequence).

This rearrangement joins TRBV27 to TRBJ2-1; 9 positions agree with TRBD2. Germline V gene data show CDR1 as MNHEY and CDR2 as SMNVEV (reference sequence). This CDR3 has 14 residues. J lost 12 bases, V lost 3 bases, and 9 bases had no gene match. CDR3 bases: TGTGCCAGCAGTTTGTCTAGCGGGATATCGGGGCAGTTCTTC. Protein: CASSLSSGISGQFF.

V is TRBV10-3 and J is TRBJ1-1, with TRBD1 as a possible D gene (6 bases). This CDR3 comprises 14 residues. The V and J ends lost 6 bases and 2 bases respectively, with 13 bases between them. Per germline, CDR1 ENHRY and CDR2 SYGVKD. The DNA for the CDR3 is TGTGCCATCAGCTCCCGGGACATCAACACTGAAGCTTTCTTT. Protein product: CAISSRDINTEAFF.

V and J are TRBV6-1 and TRBJ1-2; 7 bases match TRBD1. Germline CDR1 is MNHNS and CDR2 is SASEGT. V lost 4 bases and J lost 10; bases outside the gene matches: 9. The CDR3 spans 13 residues. The CDR3 sequence is CASSVPGQNSYTF. CDR3 bases: TGTGCCAGCAGTGTGCCGGGACAGAATTCCTACACCTTC.

The CDR3 sequence is CASSFPGALQETQYF. The CDR3 region has the DNA TGTGCCAGCAGTTTTCCGGGGGCCCTACAAGAGACCCAGTACTTC. This sequence joins TRBV28 and TRBJ2-5; D tentatively reads TRBD1 or TRBD2 (6 bases each). The CDR3 runs 15 residues. The V end lost 3 bases, the J end lost 2 bases, and 13 bases lay between the germline ends. Germline lookup yields CDR1 MDHEN and CDR2 SYDVKM.

The V and J genes are TRBV27 and TRBJ1-4; D is unclear. The CDR3 runs to 14 residues. Germline V CDR1 and CDR2: MNHEY, SMNVEV (reference sequence). Trimming stripped 3 bases from V and 4 bases from J, with 9 bases between. Here the CDR3 reads CASSLWGGNEKLFF. CDR3 in DNA: TGTGCCAGCAGTTTGTGGGGAGGTAATGAAAAACTGTTTTTT.

The rearrangement links TRBV6-4 to TRBJ2-7; 11 positions agree with TRBD2. Germline V lookup: CDR1 MRHNA, CDR2 SNTAGT. The CDR3 sequence is 15 residues long. V dropped 3 bases and J dropped 2; count of bases not matched to a gene: 3. CDR3 sequence (DNA): TGTGCCAGCAGTGATGGTAGCGGGAGGGCCTACGAGCAGTACTTC. This sequence encodes CASSDGSGRAYEQYF.

The CDR3 DNA reads TGTGCCAGCAGCTTATACCGACAATTAGACAGTTCCCAAGGCAATGAGCAGTTCTTC. Its translation: CASSLYRQLDSSQGNEQFF. The V gene is TRBV5-8, the J gene TRBJ2-1, with a possible D match to TRBD1 (5 bases). Between the trimmed V and J ends, which lost 2 bases and 6 bases, there was a span of 27 bases. This CDR3 comprises 19 residues. The germline V gene has CDR1 SGHTS and CDR2 YDEGEE.

The chain uses TRBV5-1 and TRBJ2-5; 7 bases map to TRBD2. Unmatched junction bases numbered 14, after V lost 4 bases and J lost 5 bases. This CDR3 comprises 16 residues. The germline gives CDR1 SGHRS, CDR2 YFSETQ. The CDR3 sequence: CASSTGGAGVLETQYF. The CDR3 DNA reads as TGCGCCAGCAGCACGGGTGGGGCGGGAGTTCTTGAGACCCAGTACTTC.

The chain combines TRBV9 with TRBJ1-3; D unclear. V was clipped by 3 bases and J by 0 bases, with 7 bases between them. The CDR3 is 14 amino acids. The germline gives CDR1 SGDLS, CDR2 YYNGEE. This chain's CDR3 is CASSGPPSGNTIYF. For the CDR3, the DNA is TGTGCCAGCAGCGGACCGCCCTCTGGAAACACCATATATTTT.

The V gene is TRBV5-1, the J gene TRBJ1-2, with no clear D. V was shortened by 5 bases and J by 5 bases, with 16 bases between the two germline ends. The germline gives CDR1 SGHRS, CDR2 YFSETQ. The CDR3 extends over 14 amino acids. CDR3 amino acids: CASSTGPDGYGYTF. Written as DNA, the CDR3 is TGCGCCAGCAGTACCGGACCGGACGGGTATGGCTACACCTTC.

The rearrangement joins TRBV6-6 to TRBJ1-5; the D is unclear. This CDR3 spans 14 amino acids. V lost 8 bases to trimming and J lost 0 bases, with 11 bases between them. Germline V gene lookup returns CDR1 MNHNY and CDR2 SVGAGI (reference sequence). DNA for the CDR3: TGTGCCAGCCTGAAGGGTTATAGCAATCAGCCCCAGCATTTT. It is translated as CASLKGYSNQPQHF.

The chain has TRBV5-4 and TRBJ2-1, with TRBD2 matching 8 bases. The CDR3 runs 16 residues. The junction had 15 bases not matched to a gene; V was cut back by 6 bases and J by 7 bases. Germline-derived CDR1 and CDR2 are SGHNT and YYREEE (reference sequence). CDR3 in DNA: TGTGCCAGCACCTACATTCCGGGAGGGCCGGGGAATGAGCAGTTCTTC. It codes for CASTYIPGGPGNEQFF.